This note documents a single TCR beta chain sequence. Its antigen is currently unknown. The PCR employed 60 Vbeta primers together with 13 Jbeta primers. Method: immunoSEQ multiplex PCR; TCRdb's copy keeps in-frame clones and lacks some. The sample has 63,000 or so clones. Between the trimmed V and J ends, which lost 4 bases and 4 bases, there was a span of 13 bases. Germline loops: CDR1 SNHLY, CDR2 FYNNEI. This CDR3 is 14 amino acids long. This specimen comes from a study of cytomegalovirus exposure and HLA in healthy donors. Study details: As an earlier analysis found, about 190 million T cells yielded about 120 million unique TCR beta sequences.

The study's findings and limits: One cluster of highly shared sequence variants probably arose as a sequencing artifact. A few of the chains that were CMV-associated were confirmed in vitro to be specific for CMV antigens. An analysis done earlier found most TCR beta V segments productive about 87% or about 30% of the time.

Sequences were obtained from PBMCs. V is TRBV2 and J is TRBJ1-1, with D perhaps matching TRBD1 (5 bases). The clonotype was recovered from a boy younger than 18 in good health and CMV-seronegative. The CDR3 bases are TGTGCCAGCAGTGTTGACAGTAAGACCACTGAAGCTTTCTTT. This codes for CASSVDSKTTEAFF.